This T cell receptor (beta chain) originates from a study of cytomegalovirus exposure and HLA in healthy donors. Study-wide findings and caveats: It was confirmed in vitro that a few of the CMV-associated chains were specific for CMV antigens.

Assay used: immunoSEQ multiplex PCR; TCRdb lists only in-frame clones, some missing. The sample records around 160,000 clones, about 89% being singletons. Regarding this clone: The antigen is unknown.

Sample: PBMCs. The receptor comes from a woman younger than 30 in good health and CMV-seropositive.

CDR3 coding DNA: TGTGCCAGCAGTCTTAGGACTAGCGGGGACTCCTACGAGCAGTACTTC. This translates into CASSLRTSGDSYEQYF. This chain joins TRBV28 and TRBJ2-7; TRBD2 matches 12 bases. The germline V gene encodes CDR1 MDHEN and CDR2 SYDVKM. V lost 5 bases and J lost 0; bases outside the gene matches: 5. This CDR3 spans 16 amino acids.